This T cell receptor beta chain was sequenced for a study of cytomegalovirus exposure and HLA in healthy donors. Overall study results and limits: The records held CMV serostatus as the only immune exposure information. About 90% or about 30% of the time was how often most TCR beta V segments were productive, according to an earlier analysis. In a later analysis, productive TCRs from donors in an Asian-associated ancestry cluster reportedly carried fewer N-insertions than the cohort mean.

A multiplex PCR was run with 60 Vbeta primers and 13 Jbeta primers. Under the authors' procedure: In a later analysis, of about 80 million unique beta chains, 9 million to 11 million appeared in at least two donors. Produced via immunoSEQ multiplex PCR; TCRdb's table is partial and in-frame only. That table gives V, J and clone size, and the DNA gave D and trimming. The top ten hold approximately 8.6% of the sample, which has about 110,000 clones, 60% to 80% seen once. Details on this clone: Its antigen remains unknown.

V lost 8 bases, J lost 2 bases, and 6 bases stayed unmatched. The CDR3 is 13 amino acids. Germline V CDR1 and CDR2: MNHEY, SVGAGI. The source material was PBMCs. The V and J genes are TRBV6-5 and TRBJ2-7; 7 bases are a match to TRBD1. The sequence was obtained from a woman between 35 and 50 years old in good health and CMV-seropositive. The CDR3 sequence: CASDDRAPYEQYF. The DNA of the CDR3 is TGTGCCAGCGATGACAGGGCTCCCTACGAGCAGTACTTC.